Following are 21 T cell receptor beta chains from one sample sequenced in a study of brain T cells in children with intractable seizures (TCRdb year 2021). The sample's time point label is to be understood as: blood from clinic visit 5 months post-surgery; TSC patient then seizure free. Receptor libraries were prepared by the immunoSEQ multiplex PCR assay. TCRdb took over this immuneACCESS table, retaining in-frame rearrangements with V and J assigned. Such tables are incomplete; in checked studies, under half of the missing clones stem from an unresolved V gene, and the remainder is unexplained. The sample contains hundreds of thousands of clones, over 85% of them found a single time. The ten largest clones add up to about 6% of the sample. Specimen: peripheral blood, collected 5 to 6 months after surgery. The receptor set was obtained from a boy in the first two years of life with tuberous sclerosis and intractable seizures.

The V call is TRBV19, the J call TRBJ1-4, with TRBD1 as a possible D gene (5 bases). V dropped 5 bases and J dropped 4 bases, with 11 bases sitting between them. CDR1 and CDR2 (germline): LNHDA, SQIVND (reference sequence). CDR3 length equals 14 residues. CDR3 coding DNA: TGTGCCAGTAGTTGGGCAGGGTATAATGAAAAACTGTTTTTT. It translates to CASSWAGYNEKLFF.

The chain couples TRBV18 to TRBJ2-1; TRBD1 matches at 10 bases. The CDR3 runs to 17 residues. Trimming took 5 bases from V and 9 from J; bases not matched to a gene: 16. CDR1 is KGHSH and CDR2 is LQKENI in the germline V gene. CDR3 protein: CASSSRDRGSRWSEQFF. The DNA of the CDR3 is TGTGCCAGCTCATCGAGGGACAGGGGTTCGAGGTGGAGTGAGCAGTTCTTC.

The chain carries TRBV18 and TRBJ2-3, with 7 bases aligning to TRBD1. The CDR3 extends over 15 amino acids. CDR1 and CDR2 (germline): KGHSH, LQKENI. The V segment lost 3 bases and the J segment 1 base; nucleotides outside the gene matches: 4. Here the CDR3 DNA reads TGTGCCAGCTCACCCTGGGACAGAGGCACAGATACGCAGTATTTT. This encodes CASSPWDRGTDTQYF.

The chain carries TRBV2 and TRBJ1-1; D ambiguous. CDR3 length: 13 residues. V was trimmed by 4 bases and J by 0 bases, leaving 6 bases between them. Germline CDR1 reads SNHLY; CDR2 reads FYNNEI. The DNA for the CDR3 is TGTGCCAGCAGTGGACATATGAACACTGAAGCTTTCTTT. Translating it yields CASSGHMNTEAFF.

The CDR3 spells CASSPGEGSGDEQFF. CDR3 DNA sequence: TGCGCCAGCAGCCCCGGGGAGGGGTCCGGGGATGAGCAGTTCTTC. J is TRBJ2-1 and V is TRBV4-1, with 7 bases identical to TRBD2. This CDR3 is 15 amino acids long. V shed 4 bases, J shed 8 bases, and the junction held 11 bases outside the gene matches. Germline V gene data show CDR1 as MGHRA and CDR2 as YSYEKL.

The chain recombines TRBV27 with TRBJ2-1; unclear D gene. Germline CDR1 and CDR2: MNHEY and SMNVEV (reference sequence). The CDR3 consists of 15 residues. The germline V and J ends were trimmed by 5 bases and 0 bases, with 11 bases remaining between them. CDR3 nucleotides: TGTGCCAGCAGTACCCCGAGACGCTCCTACAATGAGCAGTTCTTC. Translated, it gives CASSTPRRSYNEQFF.

The chain couples TRBV6-5 to TRBJ2-3; D is uncertain. V was cut by 7 bases and J by 0 bases, with 8 bases left in between. The length of the CDR3 is 13 residues. Germline CDR1 reads MNHEY; CDR2 reads SVGAGI. CDR3 DNA: TGTGCCAGCAAAACAGTAAGCACAGATACGCAGTATTTT. It translates to CASKTVSTDTQYF.

This chain connects TRBV19 to TRBJ2-1; D unresolved. From germline, CDR1 is LNHDA and CDR2 SQIVND (reference sequence). The CDR3 has 12 amino acids. V lost 3 bases and J 6 bases, leaving 6 bases between the germline ends. The CDR3 region has the DNA TGTGCCAGTAGTATCCCCACCAATGAGCAGTTCTTC. Protein: CASSIPTNEQFF. The whole variable domain, remainder taken from reference TRBV19 and TRBJ2-1, is DGGITQSPKYLFRKEGQNVTLSCEQNLNHDAMYWYRQDPGQGLRLIYYSQIVNDFQKGDIAEGYSVSREKKESFPLTVTSAQKNPTAFYLCASSIPTNEQFFGPGTRLTVL.

This chain links TRBV16 with TRBJ1-4; D is unclear. The CDR3 has 14 amino acids. The germline CDR1 and CDR2 sequences are KGHSY and FQNENV. The V and J ends lost 5 bases and 0 bases respectively, with 7 bases between them. This CDR3 reads CASSGISTNEKLFF. The CDR3 bases are TGTGCCAGCAGCGGTATCTCAACTAATGAAAAACTGTTTTTT.

This clone was counted once. This chain joins TRBV28 and TRBJ2-1; TRBD2 agrees at 9 bases. The CDR3 is made up of 14 amino acids. Trimming took 2 bases from V and 9 from J; bases not matched to a gene: 5. Germline V gene lookup returns CDR1 MDHEN and CDR2 SYDVKM. This CDR3 reads CASSLGTSSSEQFF. The CDR3 DNA is TGTGCCAGCAGTTTAGGGACTAGCAGTTCTGAGCAGTTCTTC. Looking up the rest from reference TRBV28 and TRBJ2-1 gives the full variable domain: DVKVTQSSRYLVKRTGEKVFLECVQDMDHENMFWYRQDPGLGLRLIYFSYDVKMKEKGDIPEGYSVSREKKERFSLILESASTNQTSMYLCASSLGTSSSEQFFGPGTRLTVL.

J is TRBJ1-3 and V is TRBV12-3 or TRBV12-4, with D perhaps TRBD1 (5 bases). The CDR3 runs to 13 residues. Trimming cost V 0 bases and J 9 bases, with 9 bases left between them. This CDR3 reads CASSLAGEATIYF. DNA for the CDR3: TGTGCCAGCAGTTTAGCAGGGGAGGCCACCATATATTTT.

The chain combines TRBV4-1 with TRBJ2-3; TRBD2 agrees at 7 bases. The germline V gene encodes CDR1 MGHRA and CDR2 YSYEKL. The ends lost 4 bases at V and 5 bases at J; junction bases unmatched: 18. The CDR3 loop spans 18 amino acids. Here the CDR3 reads CASSPSPPGGGLEDTQYF. DNA of the CDR3: TGCGCCAGCAGCCCATCCCCTCCGGGGGGAGGGCTCGAAGATACGCAGTATTTT.

This clone has just one count. V is TRBV5-8 and J is TRBJ1-1; D is ambiguous. Trimming removed 0 bases at V and 4 bases at J, with 10 bases between. Germline V gene sequence: CDR1 SGHTS, CDR2 YDEGEE. The CDR3 totals 14 residues. The CDR3 DNA is TGTGCCAGCAGCTTGGTTGGTGGCGGCACTGAAGCTTTCTTT. Translated, it gives CASSLVGGGTEAFF.

This chain uses TRBV7-8 with TRBJ2-7; 7 positions agree with TRBD1. This CDR3 has 13 residues. Trimming at V came to 5 bases and at J to 7 bases, leaving 8 bases not matched to a gene. The germline gives CDR1 SGHVS, CDR2 FQNEAQ. The CDR3 region is CASSVDRPWEQYF. As DNA, the CDR3 is TGTGCCAGCAGCGTGGACAGGCCTTGGGAGCAGTACTTC.

The chain carries TRBV19 and TRBJ1-2; perhaps TRBD1 as D (5 bases). Germline V gene sequence: CDR1 LNHDA, CDR2 SQIVND (reference sequence). V dropped 4 bases and J dropped 6 bases, with 15 bases sitting between them. The CDR3 is made up of 14 amino acids. This CDR3 is CASSTRAGSDGYTF. The CDR3 DNA follows: TGTGCCAGTAGTACCCGGGCAGGGTCGGATGGCTACACCTTC. The full variable domain, in which reference TRBV19 and TRBJ1-2 provide the parts outside the CDR3, is DGGITQSPKYLFRKEGQNVTLSCEQNLNHDAMYWYRQDPGQGLRLIYYSQIVNDFQKGDIAEGYSVSREKKESFPLTVTSAQKNPTAFYLCASSTRAGSDGYTFGSGTRLTVV.

The genes are TRBV18 and TRBJ2-2, with no clear D. Trimming removed 3 bases at V and 0 bases at J, with 11 bases between. CDR1 and CDR2 (germline): KGHSH, LQKENI. The CDR3 sequence is 16 residues long. The CDR3 loop is CASSPPVAANTGELFF. In DNA form, the CDR3 reads TGTGCCAGCTCACCCCCTGTGGCAGCGAACACCGGGGAGCTGTTTTTT.

J is TRBJ1-3 and V is TRBV13; no definite D call. V shed 0 bases and J shed 5 bases, with 11 bases lying between them. The CDR3 consists of 15 residues. Looked up from germline, CDR1 is PRHDT and CDR2 is FYEKMQ (reference sequence). The CDR3 sequence: CASSLGIQPRNTIYF. The CDR3 nucleotides read TGTGCCAGCAGCTTAGGAATCCAGCCGAGAAACACCATATATTTT.

This clone came up once. The V call is TRBV9, the J call TRBJ2-5; TRBD2 is a possible D gene (6 bases). The CDR3 extends over 16 amino acids. V was clipped by 3 bases and J by 4 bases, with 19 bases between them. CDR1 and CDR2 (germline): SGDLS, YYNGEE. CDR3: CASSDGLEGMGETQYF. The CDR3 DNA follows: TGTGCCAGCAGCGACGGACTGGAGGGGATGGGAGAGACCCAGTACTTC.

The gene calls are TRBV10-3 and TRBJ2-3; tentative D call: TRBD2 (5 bases). The CDR3 has 15 amino acids. From germline, CDR1 is ENHRY and CDR2 SYGVKD. The ends were cut back, 9 bases at V and 4 bases at J, with 20 bases in the middle. The CDR3 coding sequence is TGTGCCATTTTGGCCAGCGAGGGAAGGGCAGATACGCAGTATTTT. It translates to CAILASEGRADTQYF.

The V call is TRBV5-4, the J call TRBJ2-7; 7 bases fit TRBD2. Germline V CDR1 and CDR2: SGHNT, YYREEE (reference sequence). The CDR3 is made up of 16 amino acids. The trim removed 1 base at V and 0 bases at J, leaving 7 bases unmatched. The chain's CDR3 is CASSLRAGASSYEQYF. Written as DNA, the CDR3 is TGTGCCAGCAGCTTGAGGGCGGGAGCCAGCTCCTACGAGCAGTACTTC.

This clone was observed a handful of times. This chain connects TRBV7-6 to TRBJ2-2; 7 nucleotides line up with TRBD1. In germline, CDR1 is SGHVS, CDR2 FNYEAQ. V was clipped by 1 base and J by 3 bases; unmatched bases: 2. This CDR3 comprises 15 residues. CDR3 coding DNA: TGTGCCAGCAGCTTAGGGACAGGTCACACCGGGGAGCTGTTTTTT. It is translated as CASSLGTGHTGELFF.